Each of the 11 T cell receptor beta chains below was sequenced from the same sample in a study of CD8 T cells in ankylosing spondylitis. Study-wide points: A motif of 7 to 9 highly homologous TCR beta variants was seen as apparently characteristic of ankylosing spondylitis blood.

One entry per CDR3 protein results from TCRdb running MiXCR on the 5' RACE reads. The sample contains more than 650,000 distinct CDR3 sequences, 12% of which appear only once. These receptors' antigens are unknown. The source material was blood, either unsorted or a sorted T cell fraction (not recorded which). These TCRs come from a male donor with ankylosing spondylitis.

This clonotype has at least ten counts. The chain combines TRBV7-2 with TRBJ2-1; D could derive from TRBD1 or TRBD2 (5 bases each). There are 13 residues in the CDR3. V gave up 4 bases and J gave up 3 bases, with 7 bases separating them. Looked up from germline, CDR1 is SGHTA and CDR2 is FQGNSA. This chain's CDR3 is CASSWDHYNEQFF. The CDR3 DNA follows: TGTGCCAGCAGCTGGGACCACTACAATGAGCAGTTCTTC.

This clonotype has a count of ten or more. This chain joins TRBV10-3 and TRBJ2-1, with no clear D. The CDR3 is made up of 11 amino acids. The germline V gene encodes CDR1 ENHRY and CDR2 SYGVKD. V lost 6 bases and J 11 bases, leaving 11 bases between the germline ends. CDR3 sequence (DNA): TGTGCCATCAGAGCCAATGATCAGCAGTTCTTC. It encodes CAIRANDQQFF.

V gene TRBV7-2 combines with J gene TRBJ2-1; 7 bases agree with TRBD1. CDR3 size: 13 residues. Per germline, CDR1 SGHTA and CDR2 FQGNSA. The trim removed 1 base at V and 8 bases at J, leaving 2 bases unmatched. DNA for the CDR3: TGTGCCAGCAGCTTAGACCAGGGGGATGAGCAGTTCTTC. This sequence encodes CASSLDQGDEQFF.

This clonotype was counted ten times or more. The chain combines TRBV7-9 with TRBJ2-3; 9 bases align to TRBD1. CDR3 size: 14 residues. J gave up 6 bases and V 4 bases, and 5 bases lay outside the gene matches. Germline V CDR1 and CDR2: SEHNR, FQNEAQ (reference sequence). The DNA for the CDR3 is TGTGCCAGCAGCTCGGGACAGGGCTGGGATACGCAGTATTTT. Encoded protein: CASSSGQGWDTQYF.

This clonotype was counted between two and nine times. The V call is TRBV7-2, the J call TRBJ2-7; TRBD1 matches 10 bases. There are 16 residues in the CDR3. Germline V gene lookup returns CDR1 SGHTA and CDR2 FQGNSA. Trimming cost V 5 bases and J 4 bases; bases outside gene matches: 11. CDR3 coding DNA: TGTGCCAGCAGCCCGCGACAGGGGGCAGGTTGGTACGAGCAGTACTTC. Residues: CASSPRQGAGWYEQYF.

This clonotype was seen only a few times. The V call is TRBV20-1, the J call TRBJ2-1; a weak D match, TRBD2 (6 bases). Germline V gene sequence: CDR1 DFQATT, CDR2 SNEGSKA (reference sequence). V was trimmed by 5 bases and J by 4 bases, leaving 18 bases between them. The CDR3 extends over 15 amino acids. Here the CDR3 DNA reads TGCAGTGCTCAACCCTCTAGCGACCCGTACAATGAGCAGTTCTTC. This sequence encodes CSAQPSSDPYNEQFF.

The rearrangement links TRBV5-1 to TRBJ1-1; D is possibly TRBD1 (6 bases). The length of the CDR3 is 14 residues. The germline V and J ends were trimmed by 5 bases and 3 bases, with 14 bases remaining between them. Germline values: CDR1 SGHRS, CDR2 YFSETQ. CDR3 sequence reads: CASRPGDTYTEAFF. CDR3 nucleotides: TGCGCCAGCAGGCCCGGGGACACGTACACTGAAGCTTTCTTT.

This clonotype has just a few counts. The rearrangement joins TRBV10-3 to TRBJ1-1, with TRBD1 matching 9 bases. CDR1 and CDR2 from the germline V gene are ENHRY and SYGVKD. V gave up 6 bases and J gave up 1 base; unmatched junction bases: 6. There are 15 residues in the CDR3. This chain's CDR3 is CAIRRTGAWNTEAFF. Written as DNA, the CDR3 is TGTGCCATCAGGCGGACAGGGGCTTGGAACACTGAAGCTTTCTTT.

This clonotype was counted only a few times. The gene calls are TRBV5-1 and TRBJ1-1; unclear D gene. CDR3 size: 14 residues. Germline assignment: CDR1 SGHRS and CDR2 YFSETQ. Trimming took 4 bases from V and 1 from J, leaving 11 bases between them. The CDR3 here is CASSTGPPNTEAFF. The DNA of the CDR3 is TGCGCCAGCAGCACCGGGCCGCCGAACACTGAAGCTTTCTTT.

A few counts support this clonotype. The J gene is TRBJ2-4, the V gene TRBV20-1; D is unclear. Between the trimmed V and J ends, which lost 3 bases and 7 bases, there was a span of 13 bases. The germline CDR1 and CDR2 sequences are DFQATT and SNEGSKA (reference sequence). The CDR3 contains 13 residues. CDR3 coding DNA: TGCAGTGCTAGGGGCGCCTTTGGGAACATTCAGTACTTC. Amino acids: CSARGAFGNIQYF.

This clonotype has a single count. The missing conserved phenylalanine or tryptophan at the end of this CDR3 makes a read error likely. This chain connects TRBV5-1 to TRBJ2-3, with 8 bases that match TRBD1. The CDR3 has 13 residues. The J segment lost 6 bases and the V segment lost 4 bases, leaving 4 bases of the junction unmatched. Germline V lookup: CDR1 SGHRS, CDR2 YFSETQ. The DNA for the CDR3 is TGCGCCAGCAGCCTGACAGGGGACGATACGCAGTATATT. Translating gives CASSLTGDDTQYI.